The rows below give T cell receptor beta chains drawn from one sample of a study of cytomegalovirus exposure and HLA in healthy donors. Libraries were prepared by immunoSEQ multiplex PCR; TCRdb keeps only in-frame clonotypes and omits some of them. The repertoire consists of around 140,000 clones, with 75% occurring once and the leading ten covering about 3.5%. Sample: PBMCs. The source of these receptors is a man aged 40-49 years in good health and CMV-seronegative. Each CDR3 is given with its conserved first and last residue. Each record gives: D gene, V gene, clone size, J gene, CDR3 DNA, CDR3 protein. A D gene is named only where the DNA matches it firmly. Some rows mark clone size as missing; the rest say once, few, many or name a class of expanded clone.

-	TRBV10-1	once	TRBJ1-3	TGCGCCAGCAGAGGCGACTTCATGAGCTCTGGAAACACCATATATTTT	CASRGDFMSSGNTIYF
-	TRBV6-1	-	TRBJ2-4	TGTGCCAGCAGTGAACCGGGTTCGGCCAAAAACATTCAGTACTTC	CASSEPGSAKNIQYF
TRBD2	TRBV7-9	-	TRBJ2-1	TGTGCCAGCAGCTTAGTTGTCACTAGCGGGGGGGCTTTCCATGAGCAGTTCTTC	CASSLVVTSGGAFHEQFF
TRBD1	TRBV18	-	TRBJ2-7	TGTGCCAGCTCACCGCGGACAGGGGGCTCTACCTACGAGCAGTACTTC	CASSPRTGGSTYEQYF
-	TRBV19	once	TRBJ2-6	TGTGCCAGTAGTAACCCCAGGAACGGGGCCAACGTCCTGACTTTC	CASSNPRNGANVLTF
-	TRBV7-6	-	TRBJ1-1	TGTGCCAGCAGCTTAGCAAAAGAGGGAGGGAACACTGAAGCTTTCTTT	CASSLAKEGGNTEAFF
TRBD1	TRBV5-4	-	TRBJ1-1	TGTGCCAGCAGCTTGGCAGGGGGAAGGAACACTGAAGCTTTCTTT	CASSLAGGRNTEAFF
-	TRBV21-1	-	TRBJ2-5	TGTGCCAGCAGCAAACGGACTAGCGGGGAAGAGACCCAGTACTTC	CASSKRTSGEETQYF
TRBD1	TRBV7-6	-	TRBJ2-7	TGTGCCAGCAGCTTAGGGATCGGACAGGGGGCAGCCTACGAGCAGTACTTC	CASSLGIGQGAAYEQYF
TRBD1	TRBV5-4	-	TRBJ2-7	TGTGCCAGCAGCTTGGGGCCCAGGGACAGGGGCCACGAGCAGTACTTC	CASSLGPRDRGHEQYF
TRBD1	TRBV5-1	-	TRBJ1-2	TGCGCCAGCAGCTGGGGAGGAGGAGGGACAGGGGGACACTATGGCTACACCTTC	CASSWGGGGTGGHYGYTF
TRBD1	TRBV4-2	-	TRBJ1-5	TGTGCCAGCAGCCACCCCCTGGGACAGGGCGGTCAGCCCCAGCATTTT	CASSHPLGQGGQPQHF
TRBD2	TRBV19	-	TRBJ2-7	TGTGCCAGTAGTTGGGAGGGGTTGACCTACGAGCAGTACTTC	CASSWEGLTYEQYF
-	TRBV6-1	-	TRBJ1-2	TGTGCCAGCAGTGAAGAGGAGGCGGTCGGGGGCTACACCTTC	CASSEEEAVGGYTF